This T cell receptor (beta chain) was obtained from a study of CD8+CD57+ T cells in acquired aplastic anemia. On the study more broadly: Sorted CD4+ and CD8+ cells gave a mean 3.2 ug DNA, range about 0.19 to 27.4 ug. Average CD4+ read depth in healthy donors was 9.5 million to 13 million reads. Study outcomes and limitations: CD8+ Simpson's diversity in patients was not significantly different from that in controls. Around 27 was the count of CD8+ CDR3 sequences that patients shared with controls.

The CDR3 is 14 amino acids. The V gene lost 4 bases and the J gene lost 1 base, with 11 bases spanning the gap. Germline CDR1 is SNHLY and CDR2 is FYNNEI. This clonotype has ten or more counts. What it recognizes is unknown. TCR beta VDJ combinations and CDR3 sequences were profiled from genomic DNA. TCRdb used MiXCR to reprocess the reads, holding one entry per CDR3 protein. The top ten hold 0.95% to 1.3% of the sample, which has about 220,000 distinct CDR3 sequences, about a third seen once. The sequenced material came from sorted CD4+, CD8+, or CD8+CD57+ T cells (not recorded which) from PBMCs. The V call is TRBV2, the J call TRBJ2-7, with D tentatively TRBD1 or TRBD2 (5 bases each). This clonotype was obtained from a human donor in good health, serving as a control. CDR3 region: CASSGWDGSYEQYF. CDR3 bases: TGTGCCAGCAGTGGCTGGGACGGTTCCTACGAGCAGTACTTC.